The rows below give T cell receptor beta chains drawn from one sample of a study of T-cell reconstitution after alpha-beta-depleted transplantation in children. From the PCR reads, TCRdb called clonotypes with MiXCR, one entry per CDR3 protein. This sample carries 440,000 or so distinct CDR3 sequences, roughly 43% of them seen once, and the ten largest clones take 25% to 30%. The input for sequencing was PBMCs, taken before TCRalphabeta/CD19-depleted stem cell transplant. These receptors all come from a girl aged 2-15 years with aplastic anemia, due to receive a stem cell transplant. Both conserved end residues are part of each CDR3. The D gene is left open where the match is weak.

>TRBJ2-7|TRBV10-3|TRBD1
CAIEGTGGDEQYF
>TRBJ2-7|TRBV9|TRBD2
CASSVASGGLTPSHEQYF
>TRBJ2-1|TRBV20-1|NA
CSARGGTVYNEQFF
>TRBJ2-1|TRBV5-1|TRBD2
CASSLGPLRAGGYNEQFF
>TRBJ2-5|TRBV28|NA
CASSFDYGSLEETQYF
>TRBJ1-2|TRBV29-1|TRBD1
CSVDGGQVGYGYTF
>TRBJ2-4|TRBV20-1|TRBD1
CSARETGGRNIQYF
>TRBJ2-7|TRBV7-8|NA
CASSFAGTASYEQYF
>TRBJ2-5|TRBV28|NA
CASSFAGQETQYF
>TRBJ2-1|TRBV29-1|NA
CSVEWQAYNEQFF
>TRBJ2-7|TRBV5-1|NA
CASSARDGVDEQYF
>TRBJ2-3|TRBV12-3/TRBV12-4|TRBD2
CASSLSASPAGGTDTQYF
>TRBJ1-5|TRBV19|NA
CASHKGPNLRPQHF
>TRBJ2-1|TRBV11-3|NA
CASSLDFGAVDQFF
>TRBJ2-4|TRBV7-8|TRBD2
CASTLGGTSGSLAKNIQYF
>TRBJ2-3|TRBV3-1|NA
CASSQGTYHSTDTQYF
>TRBJ2-5|TRBV6-5|TRBD1
CASSYSTGQGAQYF
>TRBJ2-1|TRBV18|NA
CASSPDQGGGGDEQFF
>TRBJ2-1|TRBV6-5|TRBD2
CASSYSTGLAGGNEQFF
>TRBJ2-7|TRBV19|TRBD2
CASSPSGRPLPYEQYF
>TRBJ1-3|TRBV12-3/TRBV12-4|NA
CASSFRPGVSGNTIYF
>TRBJ2-7|TRBV11-3|NA
CASSPYGKDEQYF
>TRBJ2-3|TRBV7-9|TRBD2
CASSWLAGAGTDTQYF
>TRBJ2-5|TRBV7-3|TRBD2
CASSSGLAGQETQYF
>TRBJ2-7|TRBV2|TRBD1
CASTGGEQYF
>TRBJ2-1|TRBV19|NA
CASSSIQGGEQFF
>TRBJ2-5|TRBV7-2|TRBD2
CASSLGGLAEETQYF
>TRBJ2-7|TRBV20-1|NA
CREGNPRSSYEQYF
>TRBJ2-2|TRBV12-3/TRBV12-4|NA
CASRRLSNTGELFF
>TRBJ2-7|TRBV18|TRBD2
CASSPGTSRYEQYF
>TRBJ2-1|TRBV20-1|NA
CSARSYNEQFF
>TRBJ2-3|TRBV24-1|NA
CATALGASDTQYF
>TRBJ2-1|TRBV3-1|TRBD2
CASSPLAGVGEQFF
>TRBJ2-7|TRBV20-1|NA
CSARDFGGAYEQYF
>TRBJ2-1|TRBV7-3|TRBD2
CASSRGAGSYNEQFF
>TRBJ2-3|TRBV5-1|TRBD2
CASSLAVRAGGTDTQYF
>TRBJ1-2|TRBV15|NA
CATSTRYQTGDNYGYTF
>TRBJ2-1|TRBV20-1|NA
CSARDRIGNEQFF
>TRBJ2-1|TRBV20-1|NA
CSASEPGPSYNEQFF
>TRBJ2-5|TRBV29-1|NA
CSVIREDRPQETQYF
>TRBJ2-3|TRBV20-1|NA
CSAQSRGQQGITDTQYF
>TRBJ2-3|TRBV5-1|NA
CASSLASGGGTDTQYF
>TRBJ2-3|TRBV20-1|TRBD2
CSAAWGTSGRGNTQYF
>TRBJ1-2|TRBV5-1|TRBD1
CASSLVGDRIYGYTF
>TRBJ2-7|TRBV5-1|TRBD1
CASSLMGQGAYEQYF
>TRBJ2-2|TRBV5-1|NA
CASSLAADWGANTGELFF
>TRBJ2-1|TRBV5-1|TRBD2
CASSLAVQAGVDEQFF
>TRBJ2-3|TRBV20-1|NA
CSAHLGGTGLEGDTQYF
>TRBJ2-3|TRBV4-2|TRBD1
CASSRSQGALTDTQYF
>TRBJ2-3|TRBV9|TRBD1
CASSLRTGEADTQYF
>TRBJ2-7|TRBV5-1|NA
CASSRGQNPLGEQYF
>TRBJ2-3|TRBV20-1|TRBD2
CGALIAGGPTDTQYF
>TRBJ2-3|TRBV28|TRBD2
CASSFTGGPWDTQYF
>TRBJ2-3|TRBV11-2|TRBD2
CASSPRLLTSGGLGFGDTQYF
>TRBJ2-3|TRBV20-1|NA
CSARQGGDTQYF